Listed here is a single T cell receptor (beta chain). Its antigen is not identified. The study ran its PCR with 60 Vbeta and 13 Jbeta primers. Profiling relied on immunoSEQ multiplex PCR, and the TCRdb table lists in-frame clones only, not all of them. The sample comprises about 130,000 clones, over 65% of which are singletons, and roughly a tenth rests with the top ten. The entry originates in a study of cytomegalovirus exposure and HLA in healthy donors. Findings of the study overall: Some highly shared sequence variants likely arose as a pipeline artifact. TCR beta chains numbering approximately 150 were designated cytomegalovirus-associated.

The sequenced material came from PBMCs. The TCR was taken from a man aged 25-40 years in good health and CMV-seropositive.

CDR3 amino acids: CATSRDKTGLTDTQYF. CDR3 in DNA: TGTGCCACCAGCAGAGATAAGACAGGGCTTACAGATACGCAGTATTTT. This rearrangement joins TRBV15 to TRBJ2-3; TRBD1 agrees at 7 bases. Trimming removed 0 bases from V and 3 bases from J; junction bases left unmatched: 6. Germline V lookup: CDR1 LNHNV, CDR2 YYDKDF (reference sequence). This CDR3 has 16 amino acids.